This entry features one TCR beta chain sequence. Its antigen is as yet unknown. The data belong to a study of T cells after posttransplantation cyclophosphamide. Clones were sequenced by immunoSEQ multiplex PCR, and TCRdb holds only the in-frame ones, with some missing. The sample was found to contain 35,000 to 45,000 clones, and every one recurs. Germline CDR1 and CDR2: ENHRY and SYGVKD. J gave up 5 bases and V 0 bases, and 6 bases lay outside the gene matches. The CDR3 runs to 16 residues. Overall study results and limits: Blood and skin or GI T cell repertoires showed limited TRB overlap. Recipient CMV seropositivity and CMV reactivation strongly tracked TRB clonality. Donor CD8+ memory clones often dominated recipient blood repertoires at later times.

The genes are TRBV10-3 and TRBJ2-3; 9 nucleotides match TRBD1. The sequencing input was PBMCs. The clonotype was recovered from a man aged 40-55 years in good health, CMV-negative, and a related stem cell transplant donor. This CDR3 reads CAISESKRDREDTQYF. The CDR3 nucleotides read TGTGCCATCAGTGAGTCGAAACGGGACAGGGAAGATACGCAGTATTTT.